Shown below are 5 T cell receptor beta chains from a single sample sequenced in a study of T cell clusters in autoimmune cytopenias. TRB was amplified from about 270 ng of peripheral blood genomic DNA per sample. TRB rearrangements were amplified by touch-down multiplex PCR with mixed TRB-A/B primers. TCRdb re-called the multiplex PCR reads; one entry per CDR3 protein, DNA not given. Its listing shows under 8,500 distinct CDR3 sequences. The specimen sequenced was peripheral blood. The source is a human donor with an autoimmune cytopenia or autoimmune hepatitis (not recorded which).

This clonotype is identified as medium-sized from frequency. The chain couples TRBV19 to TRBJ2-7; TCRdb lists TRBD2, though no DNA is available to test this call. Germline-derived CDR1 and CDR2 are LNHDA and SQIVND (reference sequence). This CDR3 is 13 amino acids long. The CDR3: CASSGATHYEQYF.

This chain links TRBV24-1 with TRBJ1-4; the TCRdb D gene call, TRBD1, has no DNA to confirm it. The CDR3 is 14 residues long. CDR1 and CDR2 (germline): KGHDR, SFDVKD. Here the CDR3 reads CATSDTGQNEKLFF.

This chain uses TRBV14 with TRBJ2-6. This CDR3 region has 17 residues. Germline CDR1 and CDR2: SGHDN and FVKESK. The CDR3 loop is CASSQVISSSGANVLTF.

The chain is built from TRBV20-1 and TRBJ2-5; TCRdb returns TRBD2, unconfirmable since there is no DNA. The germline V gene has CDR1 DFQATT and CDR2 SNEGSKA (reference sequence). The length of the CDR3 is 13 residues. CDR3 residues: CSARLRGGETQYF.

V and J are TRBV5-1 and TRBJ2-3; the D call from TCRdb, TRBD2, cannot be confirmed without DNA. CDR3 length equals 17 residues. Germline loops: CDR1 SGHRS, CDR2 YFSETQ. This CDR3 is CASSPNPRSSSTDTQYF. The variable domain in full, completed from reference TRBV5-1 and TRBJ2-3, reads KAGVTQTPRYLIKTRGQQVTLSCSPISGHRSVSWYQQTPGQGLQFLFEYFSETQRNKGNFPGRFSGRQFSNSRSEMNVSTLELGDSALYLCASSPNPRSSSTDTQYFGPGTRLTVL.